These 26 T cell receptor beta chains originate from one sample sequenced in a study of cytomegalovirus exposure and HLA in healthy donors. PCR involved 60 Vbeta and 13 Jbeta primers. Repertoires were generated with immunoSEQ multiplex PCR, while TCRdb's copy carries only in-frame clones and drops some. The data show around 200,000 clones, with 65% to 80% seen just once and approximately 4.4% held by the top ten. What was sequenced was PBMCs. Source of these receptors: a woman in her 30s in good health and CMV-seropositive.

This clone was detected a few times. This chain connects TRBV6-1 to TRBJ2-5; TRBD2 is a possible D gene (5 bases). Looked up from germline, CDR1 is MNHNS and CDR2 is SASEGT. Trimming shortened V by 0 bases and J by 7 bases, and 18 bases separated the two germline ends. The CDR3 spans 16 residues. The CDR3 reads CASSEALAGPKGTQYF. CDR3 DNA: TGTGCCAGCAGTGAAGCTCTCGCGGGCCCGAAGGGGACCCAGTACTTC.

Only one count was recorded for this clone. The chain uses TRBV7-9 and TRBJ1-5; TRBD1 might be the D (6 bases). Trimming pared 5 bases from V and 3 bases from J, leaving 14 bases between. The CDR3 spans 15 residues. In germline, CDR1 is SEHNR, CDR2 FQNEAQ (reference sequence). In DNA form, the CDR3 reads TGTGCCAGCAGCGCTCAGGGGACACTCAATCAGCCCCAGCATTTT. Its protein is CASSAQGTLNQPQHF.

This sequence joins TRBV29-1 and TRBJ2-7; tentative D call: TRBD2 (6 bases). This CDR3 is 16 amino acids long. Trimming shortened V by 4 bases and J by 1 base, and 20 bases separated the two germline ends. Germline CDR1 and CDR2: SQVTM and ANQGSEA. Here the CDR3 DNA reads TGCAGCGTTGCGAGCGGGCCTCGTACCAATTCCTACGAGCAGTACTTC. Amino acids: CSVASGPRTNSYEQYF.

The gene calls are TRBV9 and TRBJ1-1, with D perhaps TRBD1 (5 bases). The CDR3 loop spans 13 amino acids. Germline V gene data show CDR1 as SGDLS and CDR2 as YYNGEE. V lost 4 bases and J lost 3, with 10 bases in between. This CDR3 is CASSSQGDTEAFF. As DNA, the CDR3 is TGTGCCAGCAGCTCTCAGGGTGACACTGAAGCTTTCTTT.

The chain uses TRBV5-4 and TRBJ2-7; 11 bases are a match to TRBD2. The CDR3 length is 17 residues. The V and J ends lost 0 bases and 4 bases, in that order; junction bases with no gene match: 9. Germline CDR1 and CDR2: SGHNT and YYREEE (reference sequence). The chain's CDR3 is CASSLGLAGGLGYEQYF. The CDR3 DNA reads as TGTGCCAGCAGCTTGGGGCTAGCGGGAGGTTTGGGGTACGAGCAGTACTTC.

This chain links TRBV7-2 with TRBJ2-2; D might be TRBD2 (5 bases). This CDR3 is built from 14 residues. The germline gives CDR1 SGHTA, CDR2 FQGNSA. Trimming removed 4 bases at V and 4 bases at J, with 10 bases between. CDR3 sequence (DNA): TGTGCCAGCAGCTCTATCGGGGTCACCGGGGAGCTGTTTTTT. Its translation: CASSSIGVTGELFF.

This clone appeared a few times. V usage is TRBV9 and J usage is TRBJ2-5; 8 bases line up with TRBD2. The J segment lost 5 bases and the V segment lost 0 bases, leaving 15 bases of the junction unmatched. This CDR3 contains 18 residues. Germline CDR1 reads SGDLS; CDR2 reads YYNGEE. CDR3 in DNA: TGTGCCAGCAGCGTAGACCCTACAGAAGCGGGAGTTGGGGAGACCCAGTACTTC. It encodes CASSVDPTEAGVGETQYF. Full variable domain (outside the CDR3, taken from reference TRBV9 and TRBJ2-5): DSGVTQTPKHLITATGQRVTLRCSPRSGDLSVYWYQQSLDQGLQFLIQYYNGEERAKGNILERFSAQQFPDLHSELNLSSLELGDSALYFCASSVDPTEAGVGETQYFGPGTRLLVL.

The V gene is TRBV6-1, the J gene TRBJ1-1; D unresolved. Germline assignment: CDR1 MNHNS and CDR2 SASEGT. The V end was cut by 2 bases, the J end by 4 bases, with 11 bases between. The CDR3 loop spans 14 amino acids. In DNA form, the CDR3 reads TGTGCCAGCAGTGAAACCCCAGGAGGCACTGAAGCTTTCTTT. This codes for CASSETPGGTEAFF.

This clone was seen just once. This CDR3 is CASSFQTGTYYGYTF. The CDR3 DNA follows: TGTGCCAGCAGTTTTCAGACAGGGACGTACTATGGCTACACCTTC. The gene calls are TRBV28 and TRBJ1-2; TRBD1 aligns across 7 bases. Germline values: CDR1 MDHEN, CDR2 SYDVKM. V shed 3 bases, J shed 3 bases, and the junction held 7 bases outside the gene matches. The CDR3 runs 15 residues.

The rearrangement uses TRBV23-1 and TRBJ2-7; the match to TRBD2 covers 8 bases. TRBV23-1 is assigned to the ORF class and has an uncertain function. V shed 1 base, J shed 3 bases, and the junction held 5 bases outside the gene matches. CDR3 length equals 15 residues. CDR3 in DNA: TGCGCCAGCAGTCAATGCCCCAGCGGGAGCTACGAGCAGTACTTC. The encoded protein is CASSQCPSGSYEQYF.

The chain joins TRBV5-8 to TRBJ2-3; tentative D call: TRBD2 (6 bases). CDR3 size: 14 residues. The germline CDR1 and CDR2 sequences are SGHTS and YDEGEE. Trimming stripped 4 bases from V and 0 bases from J, with 9 bases between. The CDR3 here is CASSLATSTDTQYF. As DNA, the CDR3 is TGTGCCAGCAGCCTAGCGACTAGCACAGATACGCAGTATTTT.

This chain connects TRBV6-6 to TRBJ2-3; the match to TRBD2 covers 11 bases. The CDR3 spans 15 residues. The germline CDR1 and CDR2 sequences are MNHNY and SVGAGI (reference sequence). J lost 4 bases, V lost 6 bases, and 6 bases had no gene match. DNA of the CDR3: TGTGCCAGCAGGCTTAGCGGGGGGGCCCCAGATACGCAGTATTTT. It is translated as CASRLSGGAPDTQYF.

V and J are TRBV20-1 and TRBJ2-7; D not resolved. CDR3 length equals 11 residues. Germline CDR1 is DFQATT and CDR2 is SNEGSKA (reference sequence). CDR3 in amino acids: CRVDLWNEQYF. CDR3 coding DNA: TGCAGGGTAGACTTGTGGAACGAGCAGTACTTC.

This sequence joins TRBV27 and TRBJ1-1; D is perhaps TRBD1 (6 bases). Germline V CDR1 and CDR2: MNHEY, SMNVEV (reference sequence). V gave up 6 bases and J gave up 0 bases, with 17 bases separating them. The CDR3 has 16 residues. In DNA form, the CDR3 reads TGTGCCAGCAGCCCACTCATACAGGGAATGAACACTGAAGCTTTCTTT. Protein product: CASSPLIQGMNTEAFF.

This chain uses TRBV14 with TRBJ1-2; 8 nucleotides agree with TRBD1. CDR1 is SGHDN, CDR2 FVKESK, per germline. V lost 2 bases to trimming and J lost 7 bases; unmatched junction nucleotides: 3. The CDR3 totals 13 residues. CDR3 in amino acids: CASSQNTGGGYTF. In DNA form, the CDR3 reads TGTGCCAGCAGCCAAAATACAGGGGGTGGCTACACCTTC.

This sequence joins TRBV7-2 and TRBJ1-3, with TRBD1 matching 12 bases. The CDR3 totals 16 residues. In germline, CDR1 is SGHTA, CDR2 FQGNSA. With 5 bases clipped from V and 1 base from J, the junction kept 3 bases outside the gene matches. In nucleotides, the CDR3 is TGTGCCAGCAGCAGGGGACAGGGGGCTTCTGGAAACACCATATATTTT. Its protein product is CASSRGQGASGNTIYF.

This clone was counted a few times. The genes are TRBV12-1 and TRBJ2-1; TRBD2, the table's D call, was not compared with the DNA. TRBV12-1 counts as a pseudogene. This CDR3 is 15 amino acids long. This CDR3 reads CASSQRSSSYNEQFF. The CDR3 DNA follows: TGTGCCAGCAGCCAAAGATCTAGCTCCTACAATGAGCAGTTCTTC.

The chain couples TRBV27 to TRBJ1-5; TRBD1 is a possible D gene (6 bases). Germline CDR1 is MNHEY and CDR2 is SMNVEV (reference sequence). There are 14 residues in the CDR3. Trimming removed 5 bases at V and 2 bases at J, with 10 bases between. Here the CDR3 reads CASSPRQGNQPQHF. CDR3 in DNA: TGTGCCAGCAGTCCGAGACAGGGCAATCAGCCCCAGCATTTT.

The gene calls are TRBV4-1 and TRBJ1-2; no clear D. Germline-derived CDR1 and CDR2 are MGHRA and YSYEKL. The CDR3 runs to 18 residues. V shed 1 base and J shed 1 base, with 19 bases lying between them. CDR3 nucleotide sequence: TGCGCCAGCAGCCAAGGGCTCTTATCCGGGGATTATAACTATGGCTACACCTTC. As protein: CASSQGLLSGDYNYGYTF.

The chain has TRBV5-5 and TRBJ1-2, with 7 bases lining up with TRBD1. The V gene end was trimmed by 5 bases and the J gene end by 0 bases; junction bases not matched to a gene: 7. Germline CDR1 is SGHKS and CDR2 is YYEKEE (reference sequence). The CDR3 totals 15 residues. The DNA for the CDR3 is TGTGCCAGCAGTTTCGGACAGGCAGCTAACTATGGCTACACCTTC. Amino acids: CASSFGQAANYGYTF.

This rearrangement joins TRBV27 to TRBJ2-3; D not certain. Germline values: CDR1 MNHEY, CDR2 SMNVEV (reference sequence). Trimming removed 5 bases from V and 2 bases from J, with 5 bases in between. The CDR3 consists of 12 residues. The CDR3 is CASSMYTDTQYF. As DNA, the CDR3 is TGTGCCAGCAGTATGTACACAGATACGCAGTATTTT.

This sequence joins TRBV7-9 and TRBJ2-5, with 7 positions matching TRBD2. This CDR3 has 15 residues. CDR1 SEHNR and CDR2 FQNEAQ come from the germline V gene (reference sequence). The V and J ends lost 4 bases and 2 bases, in that order; junction bases with no gene match: 7. CDR3 coding DNA: TGTGCCAGCAGCTCCTTAAAGCGGGGTCAAGAGACCCAGTACTTC. Protein: CASSSLKRGQETQYF.

This rearrangement joins TRBV7-9 to TRBJ2-3; 7 bases fit TRBD1. V lost 5 bases, J lost 2 bases, and 16 bases stayed unmatched. The germline gives CDR1 SEHNR, CDR2 FQNEAQ (reference sequence). This CDR3 spans 18 amino acids. The CDR3 loop reads CASSPPRQGLLFTDTQYF. The DNA of the CDR3 is TGTGCCAGCAGCCCGCCTCGACAGGGCCTTCTATTCACAGATACGCAGTATTTT.

The J gene is TRBJ2-7, the V gene TRBV29-1; D may be TRBD2 (6 bases). Germline lookup yields CDR1 SQVTM and CDR2 ANQGSEA. The CDR3 has 13 amino acids. The germline V and J ends were trimmed by 4 bases and 2 bases, with 12 bases remaining between them. CDR3 DNA sequence: TGCAGCGTTGCCCCAGCGGGTACCTACGAGCAGTACTTC. It is translated as CSVAPAGTYEQYF.

The chain recombines TRBV29-1 with TRBJ2-5; the match to TRBD1 covers 9 bases. Germline loops: CDR1 SQVTM, CDR2 ANQGSEA. J gave up 3 bases and V 7 bases, and 3 bases lay outside the gene matches. This CDR3 region has 12 residues. The CDR3 sequence: CSERTGEETQYF. CDR3 nucleotide sequence: TGCAGCGAGCGGACAGGGGAAGAGACCCAGTACTTC.

This rearrangement joins TRBV28 to TRBJ1-2; D ambiguous. CDR3 length: 14 amino acids. The V gene's germline CDR1 is MDHEN and CDR2 SYDVKM. The V end lost 2 bases, the J end lost 0 bases, and 7 bases lay between the germline ends. The DNA for the CDR3 is TGTGCCAGCAGTTTAATATCCGCTAACTATGGCTACACCTTC. Protein: CASSLISANYGYTF.